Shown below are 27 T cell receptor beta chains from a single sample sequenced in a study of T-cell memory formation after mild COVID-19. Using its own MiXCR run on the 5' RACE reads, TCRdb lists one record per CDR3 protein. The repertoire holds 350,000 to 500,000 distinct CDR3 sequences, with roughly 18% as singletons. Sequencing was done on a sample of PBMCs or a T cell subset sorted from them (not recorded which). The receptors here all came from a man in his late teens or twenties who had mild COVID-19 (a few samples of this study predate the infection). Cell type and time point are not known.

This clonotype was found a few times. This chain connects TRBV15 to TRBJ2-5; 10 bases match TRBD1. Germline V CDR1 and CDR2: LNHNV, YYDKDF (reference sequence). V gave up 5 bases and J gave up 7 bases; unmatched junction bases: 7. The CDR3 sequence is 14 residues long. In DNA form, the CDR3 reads TGTGCCACCAGCCTCCGGGGGACAGGGGCGACCCAGTACTTC. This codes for CATSLRGTGATQYF.

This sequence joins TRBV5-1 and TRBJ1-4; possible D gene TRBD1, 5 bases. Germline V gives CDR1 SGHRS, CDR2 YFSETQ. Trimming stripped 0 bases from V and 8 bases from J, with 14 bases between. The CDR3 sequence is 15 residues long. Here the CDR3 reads CASSLEGARGEKLFF. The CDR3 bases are TGCGCCAGCAGCTTGGAAGGGGCCCGTGGGGAAAAACTGTTTTTT.

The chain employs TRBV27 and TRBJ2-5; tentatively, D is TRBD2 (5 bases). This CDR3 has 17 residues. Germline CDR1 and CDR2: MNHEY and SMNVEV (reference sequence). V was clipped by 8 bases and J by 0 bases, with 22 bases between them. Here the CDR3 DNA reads TGTGCCAGCGCTCTTATCCCATACCCGGGGTACCAAGAGACCCAGTACTTC. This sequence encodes CASALIPYPGYQETQYF.

This CDR3 is CASSLGERKPQHF. CDR3 coding DNA: TGTGCCAGCAGTTTGGGGGAACGGAAGCCCCAGCATTTT. The V and J genes are TRBV7-2 and TRBJ1-5, with a weak D call TRBD1 (5 bases). Trimming pared 6 bases from V and 8 bases from J, leaving 14 bases between. CDR1 and CDR2 from the germline V gene are SGHTA and FQGNSA. The CDR3 contains 13 residues.

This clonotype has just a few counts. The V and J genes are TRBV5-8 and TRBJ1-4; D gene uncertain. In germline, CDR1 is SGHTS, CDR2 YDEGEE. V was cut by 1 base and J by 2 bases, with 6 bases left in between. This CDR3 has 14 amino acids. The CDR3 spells CASSLQYTNEKLFF. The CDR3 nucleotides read TGTGCCAGCAGCTTGCAGTATACTAATGAAAAACTGTTTTTT.

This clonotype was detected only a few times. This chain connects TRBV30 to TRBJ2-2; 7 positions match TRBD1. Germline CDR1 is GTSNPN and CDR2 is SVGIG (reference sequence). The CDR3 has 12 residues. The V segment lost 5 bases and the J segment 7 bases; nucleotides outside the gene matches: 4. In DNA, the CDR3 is TGTGCCTGGGACAGGGATAACGGGGAGCTGTTTTTT. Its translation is CAWDRDNGELFF.

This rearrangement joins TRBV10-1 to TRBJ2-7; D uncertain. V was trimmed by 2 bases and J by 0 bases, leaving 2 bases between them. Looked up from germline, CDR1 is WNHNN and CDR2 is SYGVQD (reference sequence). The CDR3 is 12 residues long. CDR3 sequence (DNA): TGCGCCAGCAGTGAGAACTCCTACGAGCAGTACTTC. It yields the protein CASSENSYEQYF.

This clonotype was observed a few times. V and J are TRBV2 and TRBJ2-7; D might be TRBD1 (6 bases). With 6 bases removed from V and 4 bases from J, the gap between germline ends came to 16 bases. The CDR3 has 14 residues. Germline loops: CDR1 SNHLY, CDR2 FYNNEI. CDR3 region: CASSAWTVRYEQYV. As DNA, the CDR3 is TGTGCCAGCAGCGCCTGGACAGTCCGTTACGAGCAGTACGTC.

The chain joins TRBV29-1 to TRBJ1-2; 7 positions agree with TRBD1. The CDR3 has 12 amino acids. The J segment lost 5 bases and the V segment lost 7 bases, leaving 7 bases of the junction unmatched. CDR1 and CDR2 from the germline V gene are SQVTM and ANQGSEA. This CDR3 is CSGGTEGYGYTF. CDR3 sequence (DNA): TGCAGCGGTGGGACAGAAGGATATGGCTACACCTTC.

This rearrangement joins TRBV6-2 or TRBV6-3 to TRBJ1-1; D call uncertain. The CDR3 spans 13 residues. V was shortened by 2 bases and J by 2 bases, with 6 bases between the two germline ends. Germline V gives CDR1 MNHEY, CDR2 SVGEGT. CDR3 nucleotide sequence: TGTGCCAGCAGTTACCACCCTAACACTGAAGCTTTCTTT. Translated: CASSYHPNTEAFF.

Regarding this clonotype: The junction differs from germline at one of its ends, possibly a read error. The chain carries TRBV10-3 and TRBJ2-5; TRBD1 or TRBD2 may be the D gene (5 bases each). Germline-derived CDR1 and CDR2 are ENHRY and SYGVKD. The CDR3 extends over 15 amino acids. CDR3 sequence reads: CAISEGTLTQETKYF. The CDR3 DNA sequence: TGTGCCATCAGTGAGGGGACCCTCACCCAGGAGACCAAGTACTTC.

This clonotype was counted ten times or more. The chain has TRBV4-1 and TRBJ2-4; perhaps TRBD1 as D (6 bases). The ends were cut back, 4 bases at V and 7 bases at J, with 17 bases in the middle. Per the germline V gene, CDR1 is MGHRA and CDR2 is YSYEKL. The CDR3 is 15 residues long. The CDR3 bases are TGCGCCAGCAGCCGAACCCAGGGGCTGAACAACATTCAGTACTTC. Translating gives CASSRTQGLNNIQYF.

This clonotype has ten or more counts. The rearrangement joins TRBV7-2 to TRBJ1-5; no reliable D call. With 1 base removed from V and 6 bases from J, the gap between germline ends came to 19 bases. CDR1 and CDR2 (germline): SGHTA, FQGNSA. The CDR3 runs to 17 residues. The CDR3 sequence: CASSLGVGPWSGQPQHF. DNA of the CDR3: TGTGCCAGCAGCTTAGGGGTGGGTCCCTGGTCAGGTCAGCCCCAGCATTTT. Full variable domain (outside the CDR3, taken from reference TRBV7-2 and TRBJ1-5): GAGVSQSPSNKVTEKGKDVELRCDPISGHTALYWYRQSLGQGLEFLIYFQGNSAPDKSGLPSDRFSAERTGGSVSTLTIQRTQQEDSAVYLCASSLGVGPWSGQPQHFGDGTRLSIL.

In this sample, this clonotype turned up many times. The CDR3 reads CASSPAGMNTEAFF. For the CDR3, the DNA is TGCGCCAGCAGCCCGGCTGGGATGAACACTGAAGCTTTCTTT. The V call is TRBV5-1, the J call TRBJ1-1; D remains unclear. Germline V gene data show CDR1 as SGHRS and CDR2 as YFSETQ. Trimming pared 4 bases from V and 0 bases from J, leaving 10 bases between. The CDR3 loop spans 14 amino acids.

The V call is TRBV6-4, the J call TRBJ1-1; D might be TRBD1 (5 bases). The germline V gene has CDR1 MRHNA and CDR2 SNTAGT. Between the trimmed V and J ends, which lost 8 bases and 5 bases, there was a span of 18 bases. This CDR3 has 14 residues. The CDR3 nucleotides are TGTGCCAGCTCCCAGTACGGGGGGGGTACTGAAGCTTTCTTT. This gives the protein CASSQYGGGTEAFF.

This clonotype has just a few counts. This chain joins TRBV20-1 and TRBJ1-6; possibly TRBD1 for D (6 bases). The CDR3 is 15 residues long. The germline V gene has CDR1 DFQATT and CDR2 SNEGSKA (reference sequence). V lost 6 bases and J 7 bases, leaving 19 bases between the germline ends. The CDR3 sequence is CSAAGGAGGNSPLHF. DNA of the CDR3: TGCAGTGCCGCCGGGGGGGCAGGCGGGAATTCACCCCTCCACTTT.

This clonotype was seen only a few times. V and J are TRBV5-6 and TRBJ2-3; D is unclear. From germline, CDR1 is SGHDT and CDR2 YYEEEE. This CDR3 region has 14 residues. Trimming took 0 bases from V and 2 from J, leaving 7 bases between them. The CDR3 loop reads CASSLGRNTDTQYF. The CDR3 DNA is TGTGCCAGCAGCTTGGGAAGGAACACAGATACGCAGTATTTT.

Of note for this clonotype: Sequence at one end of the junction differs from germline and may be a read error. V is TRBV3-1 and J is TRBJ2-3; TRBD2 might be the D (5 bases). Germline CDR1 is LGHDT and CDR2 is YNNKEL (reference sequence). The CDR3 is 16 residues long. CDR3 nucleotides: TGTGCCAGCAGCCAAGAAAGGAATCCTAGCAAAGATACGCAGTATTTT. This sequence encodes CASSQERNPSKDTQYF.

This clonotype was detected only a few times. The CDR3 here is CASSRQSTDTQYF. CDR3 DNA sequence: TGTGCCAGCAGTCGACAGAGCACAGATACGCAGTATTTT. The chain has TRBV12-3 or TRBV12-4 and TRBJ2-3; D perhaps matches TRBD1 (5 bases). This CDR3 comprises 13 residues. Trimming removed 5 bases at V and 0 bases at J, with 6 bases between.

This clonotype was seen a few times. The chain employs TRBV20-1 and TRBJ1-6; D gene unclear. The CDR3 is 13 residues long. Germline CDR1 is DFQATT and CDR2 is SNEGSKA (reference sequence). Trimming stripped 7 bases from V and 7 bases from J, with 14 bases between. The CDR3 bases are TGCAGTGGGAACCCGGGCGCGAATTCACCCCTCCACTTT. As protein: CSGNPGANSPLHF.

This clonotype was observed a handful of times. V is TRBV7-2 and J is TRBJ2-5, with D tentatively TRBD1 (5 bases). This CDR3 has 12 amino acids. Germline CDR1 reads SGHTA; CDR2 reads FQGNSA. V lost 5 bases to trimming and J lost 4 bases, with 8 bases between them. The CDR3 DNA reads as TGTGCCAGCAGCCGGACAACAGAGACCCAGTACTTC. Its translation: CASSRTTETQYF.

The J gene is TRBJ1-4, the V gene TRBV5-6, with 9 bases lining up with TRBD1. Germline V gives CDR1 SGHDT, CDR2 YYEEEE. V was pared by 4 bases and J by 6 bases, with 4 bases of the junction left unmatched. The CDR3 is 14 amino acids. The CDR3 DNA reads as TGTGCCAGCAGCCGAACAGGGGGCGATGAAAAACTGTTTTTT. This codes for CASSRTGGDEKLFF.

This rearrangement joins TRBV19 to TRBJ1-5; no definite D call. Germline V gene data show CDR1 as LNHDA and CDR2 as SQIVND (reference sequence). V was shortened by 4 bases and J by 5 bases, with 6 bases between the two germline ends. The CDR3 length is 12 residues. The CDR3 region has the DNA TGTGCCAGTAGTAAACAATATCAGCCCCAGCATTTT. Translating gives CASSKQYQPQHF.

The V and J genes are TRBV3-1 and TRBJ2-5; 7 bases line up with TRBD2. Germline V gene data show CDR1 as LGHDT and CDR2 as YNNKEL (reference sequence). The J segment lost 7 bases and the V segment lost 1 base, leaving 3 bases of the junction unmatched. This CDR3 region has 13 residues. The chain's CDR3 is CASSQGGGATQYF. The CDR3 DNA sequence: TGTGCCAGCAGCCAAGGGGGGGGAGCGACCCAGTACTTC.

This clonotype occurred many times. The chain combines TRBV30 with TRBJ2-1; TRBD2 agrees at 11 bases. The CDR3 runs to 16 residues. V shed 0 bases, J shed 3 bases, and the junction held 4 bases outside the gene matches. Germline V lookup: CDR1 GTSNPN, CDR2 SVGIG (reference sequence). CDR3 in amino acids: CAWSVRGLAVYNEQFF. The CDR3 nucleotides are TGTGCCTGGAGTGTACGGGGACTAGCGGTCTACAATGAGCAGTTCTTC.

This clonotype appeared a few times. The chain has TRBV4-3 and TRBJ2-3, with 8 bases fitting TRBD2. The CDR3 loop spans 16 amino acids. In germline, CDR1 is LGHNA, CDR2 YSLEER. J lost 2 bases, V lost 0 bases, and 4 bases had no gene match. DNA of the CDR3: TGCGCCAGCAGCCAAGATAGAGCGGGGGCCACAGATACGCAGTATTTT. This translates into CASSQDRAGATDTQYF.

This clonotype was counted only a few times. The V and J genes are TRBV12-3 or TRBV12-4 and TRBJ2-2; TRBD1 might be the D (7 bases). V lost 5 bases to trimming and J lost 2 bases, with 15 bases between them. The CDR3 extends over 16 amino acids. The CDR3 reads CASSVQGTGNTGELFF. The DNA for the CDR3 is TGTGCCAGCAGTGTACAGGGGACTGGAAACACCGGGGAGCTGTTTTTT.